The next 8 T cell receptor beta chains were all read from a single sample in a study of blood T cell repertoires in COVID-19. Libraries were prepared by immunoSEQ multiplex PCR; TCRdb keeps only in-frame clonotypes and omits some of them. The table lists some 66,000 clones, less than 85% of them singletons. Material: peripheral blood. The receptors stem from a man aged 55 to 70 with acute or convalescent COVID-19.

The gene calls are TRBV18 and TRBJ1-6, with D maybe TRBD1 (5 bases). The CDR3 contains 14 residues. V lost 3 bases, J lost 8 bases, and 11 bases lay in between. CDR1 is KGHSH and CDR2 is LQKENI in the germline V gene. CDR3 sequence reads: CASSPPLGDSPLHF. The DNA for the CDR3 is TGTGCCAGCTCACCCCCTCTAGGGGATTCACCCCTCCACTTT.

This chain links TRBV6-5 with TRBJ2-7, with a tentative D call TRBD2 (5 bases). V lost 5 bases and J 0 bases, leaving 11 bases between the germline ends. Germline assignment: CDR1 MNHEY and CDR2 SVGAGI. The CDR3 is 14 residues long. In DNA form, the CDR3 reads TGTGCCAGCAGTATCGGAGGTTACTCCTACGAGCAGTACGTC. This gives the protein CASSIGGYSYEQYV.

This chain joins TRBV3-1 (or the pseudogene TRBV3-2) and TRBJ1-2, with D unclear. The CDR3 covers 13 residues. Trimming stripped 1 base from V and 4 bases from J, with 7 bases between. Germline CDR1 and CDR2: LGHDT and YNNKEL (reference sequence). CDR3 DNA: TGTGCCAGCAGCCAAGTGGGCTTCTATGGCTACACCTTC. Encoded protein: CASSQVGFYGYTF.

J is TRBJ1-5 and V is TRBV6-5; 9 positions match TRBD1. CDR1 MNHEY and CDR2 SVGAGI come from the germline V gene. The CDR3 runs to 14 residues. Unmatched junction bases numbered 5, after V lost 5 bases and J lost 6 bases. In DNA, the CDR3 is TGTGCCAGCAGTACAGGGGGCAGTGGTCAGCCCCAGCATTTT. It is translated as CASSTGGSGQPQHF.

This chain joins TRBV6-5 and TRBJ1-1, with a weak D call TRBD1 (6 bases). Trimming left V 7 bases short and J 4 bases short, with 16 bases between. The germline gives CDR1 MNHEY, CDR2 SVGAGI. The CDR3 sequence is 14 residues long. The DNA for the CDR3 is TGTGCCAGCAATAGACAGGATTGGAGCACTGAAGCTTTCTTT. Translated: CASNRQDWSTEAFF.

The genes are TRBV18 and TRBJ2-1; 9 bases align to TRBD1. Germline-derived CDR1 and CDR2 are KGHSH and LQKENI. This CDR3 contains 17 residues. Unmatched junction bases numbered 7, after V lost 0 bases and J lost 4 bases. The CDR3 DNA is TGTGCCAGCTCACCACCGAGCGTCGGACAGGGGTACAATGAGCAGTTCTTC. Translating it yields CASSPPSVGQGYNEQFF. Based on the CDR3 plus reference TRBV18 and TRBJ2-1, the full variable domain is NAGVMQNPRHLVRRRGQEARLRCSPMKGHSHVYWYRQLPEEGLKFMVYLQKENIIDESGMPKERFSAEFPKEGPSILRIQQVVRGDSAAYFCASSPPSVGQGYNEQFFGPGTRLTVL.

This clone was counted a few times. The chain couples TRBV5-1 to TRBJ1-1; D possibly corresponds to TRBD1 (6 bases). V was shortened by 2 bases and J by 4 bases, with 6 bases between the two germline ends. The CDR3 extends over 12 amino acids. Germline CDR1 and CDR2: SGHRS and YFSETQ. CDR3 bases: TGCGCCAGCAGCTTACAGGGCACTGAAGCTTTCTTT. Amino acid sequence: CASSLQGTEAFF.

The V and J genes are TRBV18 and TRBJ1-1; a possible D gene is TRBD1 (5 bases). The CDR3 runs 13 residues. V lost 6 bases and J 1 base, leaving 9 bases between the germline ends. CDR1 is KGHSH and CDR2 is LQKENI in the germline V gene. The CDR3 protein is CASSKGENTEAFF. The CDR3 bases are TGTGCCAGCTCGAAAGGGGAGAACACTGAAGCTTTCTTT.